What follows is one TCR beta chain and its context. Its antigen has not been determined. No base quality information exists; no much larger clone differs at one position. The time point label here, explained by the study, means: 20 to 30 weeks on oral tofacitinib. In light of the paper, this sample's treatment or condition label describes: oral pan-JAK inhibitor, 5-10 mg twice daily. Peripheral blood and lesional scalp punch biopsies were obtained from patients with alopecia areata. PBMCs were separated by density centrifugation and stained for CD3, CD4 and CD8, after which CD4+ and CD8+ T cells were sorted on a FACSAria. These data are taken from a study of CD8+ T cells in alopecia areata (dated by TCRdb to the late 2010s). With regard to the full study: Treated patients were enrolled in an open-label pilot trial of oral tofacitinib at 5 to 10 mg twice daily for moderate-to-severe alopecia areata. TCRbeta CDR3 regions were amplified by immunoSEQ multiplex PCR using 35 Vbeta forward and 13 Jbeta reverse primers. The SALT score, which quantifies the percentage of affected scalp surface area, was used to measure disease severity in treated patients. Tofacitinib was given for 6 to 18 months, followed by 6 months of follow-up off drug to assess delayed response and recurrence. Scalp clonality was compared among normal scalp (n=4), patchy alopecia areata scalp (n=8), and alopecia totalis/universalis scalp (n=8). Scalp tissue and sorted CD4+ and CD8+ peripheral blood T cells from patchy and totalis/universalis alopecia areata patients and from healthy controls were covered by human TCRbeta sequencing. Biopsies were taken from tofacitinib-treated patients at baseline and at 4 and 24 weeks of treatment, and a later scalp biopsy was taken in several of the tofacitinib-treated patients. RNA was extracted with the PAXgene miRNA kit for fixed scalp, the miRNeasy kit for PBMCs, and the RNeasy kit for mouse skin. To study T cell clonal expansion in alopecia areata, the researchers applied high-throughput TCRbeta sequencing to both the C3H/HeJ mouse model and human patients.

As encoded in the germline V gene, CDR1 is SGHTA while CDR2 is FQGTGA. The cysteine opens and the phenylalanine closes a CDR3 of 15 amino acids. Only the CDR3 part of the read is kept: 45 bases, read in frame from the first base. The V end gives up 7 bases and the J end 5 bases, leaving 9 bases in the junction not matched to a gene. What the research found in general, with its limitations: Compared with normal scalp, lesional scalp had higher clonality and more expanded CD8+ clones, particularly in alopecia totalis/universalis, a pattern that suggests antigenic drive. Compared with mice, TCR sequences shared between patients were less clear, possibly partly because of HLA diversity across the patient population. Many expanded lesional clones were found to persist in scalp and blood during tofacitinib treatment, and relapse after treatment cessation may be partly explained by this persistence. Unlike mouse skin, which is dominated by gammadelta T cells, normal human skin has resident alphabeta T cells that are also sequenced, and this complicates analysis of the scalp TCR repertoire. Scalp clonality and the number of expanded CD8+ clones among the top 100 scalp clones were significantly decreased by tofacitinib. Because the treated cohort was small and had only one nonresponder, larger studies are needed to examine links between baseline CD8+ expansion and response.

The method was the immunoSEQ multiplex PCR assay. To provide template for TCR sequencing, every sample had RNA extracted and reverse transcribed into cDNA. First-strand cDNA was synthesized with SuperScript III using a 2:1 mix of oligo-dT and random hexamers. A synthetic immune receptor repertoire was used to assess amplification bias, and residual bias was removed computationally. As for the authors' bioinformatics: Raw reads were preprocessed for error removal, and CDR3 was defined according to IMGT conventions as running from the conserved cysteine to phenylalanine. To get clonality, Shannon entropy was normalized by log2 of the number of productive unique TCRs and the result was subtracted from 1. Scalp TCRbeta sequences were cross-referenced with sorted blood CD4 and CD8 repertoires so that the CD4 or CD8 identity of scalp clones could be inferred. TCRdb holds this immuneACCESS table with in-frame rearrangements only. Some clones are missing; in checked studies, unresolved V genes explain under half, and the rest has no known cause. V and J calls and clone size are copied from that table; D and trimming were computed from the DNA. The sample table holds around 110,000 clones, of which about three fifths were seen once. The ten most abundant clones make up 12% of the sample.

The origin of this receptor is a human donor with alopecia areata. The sequence joins TRBV7-3 to TRBJ2-2; 8 junctional bases match TRBD2. The source was CD8+ T cells sorted from blood, collected at week 24, from a patient treated with tofacitinib. The DNA sequence follows: TGTGCCAGCACCGAATATAGCGGGGAGACCGGGGAGCTGTTTTTT. Translated, this gives CASTEYSGETGELFF.